This T cell receptor (beta chain) was captured in a study of a mutant IDH1 vaccine in newly diagnosed glioma. The CDR3 length is 16 residues. Per the germline V gene, CDR1 is SGHDT and CDR2 is YYEEEE. With 4 bases removed from V and 0 bases from J, the gap between germline ends came to 16 bases. The protocol was immunoSEQ multiplex PCR, while the TCRdb copy is restricted to in-frame clones and leaves out a portion. Among 30,000 to 40,000 clones listed, around 78% were seen once. Sample time point: baseline, week 1 (first vaccination visit). Treatment noted: pre-vaccination baseline after standard-of-care therapy.

The sequences come from PBMCs, collected from a glioma patient treated with radiotherapy, temozolomide or both. The rearrangement uses TRBV5-6 and TRBJ1-1; D is perhaps TRBD1 (5 bases). The TCR originated in a man aged 35 to 55 with glioma. Some clones in this sample may be carry-over from other donors' samples. The CDR3 DNA follows: TGTGCCAGCAGCCGTTTATTAAGGGGTTTGAACACTGAAGCTTTCTTT. Amino acids: CASSRLLRGLNTEAFF.